What follows describes a single T cell receptor (beta chain). This sample was included in a study of blood T cell repertoires in COVID-19. In the study overall: The samples span acute and convalescent COVID-19 from the United States, Italy and Spain. The analysed material was cDNA or gDNA that came from T cells, B-cell-depleted T cells, or PBMCs.

The CDR3 is made up of 15 amino acids. V lost 3 bases, J lost 4 bases, and 18 bases lay in between. Germline CDR1 GTSNPN, CDR2 SVGIG (reference sequence). Individuals aged about 18 to 100 years were recruited from fewer than 30 US areas. Participants were placed into cohorts based on the clinical history they reported. Measured with immunoSEQ multiplex PCR; TCRdb has only the in-frame clones, and not every one. The table records fewer than 450,000 clones, around 89% of them present only once. The chain recombines TRBV30 with TRBJ1-2, with D maybe TRBD1 (6 bases). The source is a woman aged 18-29 years who had recovered from COVID-19. Sequencing used PBMCs or T cells enriched from blood (not recorded which). CDR3 residues: CAWRPGQLVLYGYTF. The DNA of the CDR3 is TGTGCCTGGAGGCCAGGACAGCTGGTCCTCTATGGCTACACCTTC. The full variable domain, with the rest looked up from reference TRBV30 and TRBJ1-2, is SQTIHQWPATLVQPVGSPLSLECTVEGTSNPNLYWYRQAAGRGLQLLFYSVGIGQISSEVPQNLSASRPQDRQFILSSKKLLLSDSGFYLCAWRPGQLVLYGYTFGSGTRLTVV.